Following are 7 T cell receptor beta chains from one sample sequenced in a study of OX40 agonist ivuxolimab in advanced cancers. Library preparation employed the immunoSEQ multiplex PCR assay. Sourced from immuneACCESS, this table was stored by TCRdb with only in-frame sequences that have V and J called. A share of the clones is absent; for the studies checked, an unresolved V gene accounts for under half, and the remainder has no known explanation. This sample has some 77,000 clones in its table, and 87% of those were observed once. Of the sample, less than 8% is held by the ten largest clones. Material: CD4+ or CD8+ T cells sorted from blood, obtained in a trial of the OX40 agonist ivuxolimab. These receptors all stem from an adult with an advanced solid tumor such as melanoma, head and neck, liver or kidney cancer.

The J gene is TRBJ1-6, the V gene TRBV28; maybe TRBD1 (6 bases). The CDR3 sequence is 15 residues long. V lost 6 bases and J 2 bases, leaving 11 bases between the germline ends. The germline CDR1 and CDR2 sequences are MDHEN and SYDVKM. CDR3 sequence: CASRLQGTYNSPLHF. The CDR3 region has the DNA TGTGCCAGCAGGCTACAGGGAACCTATAATTCACCCCTCCACTTT.

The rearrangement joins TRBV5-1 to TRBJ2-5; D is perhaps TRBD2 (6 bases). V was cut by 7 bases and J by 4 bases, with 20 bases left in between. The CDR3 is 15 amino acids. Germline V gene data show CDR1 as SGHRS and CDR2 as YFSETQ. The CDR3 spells CASARQGQGGETQYF. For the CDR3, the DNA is TGCGCCAGCGCGCGCCAAGGGCAGGGAGGAGAGACCCAGTACTTC.

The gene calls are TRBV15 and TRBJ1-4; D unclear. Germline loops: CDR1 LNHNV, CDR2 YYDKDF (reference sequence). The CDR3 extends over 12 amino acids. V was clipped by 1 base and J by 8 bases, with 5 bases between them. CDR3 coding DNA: TGTGCCACCAGCAGAGCTCCGGAAAAACTGTTTTTT. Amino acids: CATSRAPEKLFF.

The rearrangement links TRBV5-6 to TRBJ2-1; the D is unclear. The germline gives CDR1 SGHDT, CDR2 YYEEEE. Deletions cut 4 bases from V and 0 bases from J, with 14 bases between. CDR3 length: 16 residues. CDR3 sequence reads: CASSKVKLSSYNEQFF. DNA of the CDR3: TGTGCCAGCAGCAAAGTTAAACTAAGCTCCTACAATGAGCAGTTCTTC.

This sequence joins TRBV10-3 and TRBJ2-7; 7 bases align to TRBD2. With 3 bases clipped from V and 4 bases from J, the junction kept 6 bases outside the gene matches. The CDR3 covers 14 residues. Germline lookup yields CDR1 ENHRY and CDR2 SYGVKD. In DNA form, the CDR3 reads TGTGCCATCAGTGATCCGGCTAGCGGATACGAGCAGTACTTC. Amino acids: CAISDPASGYEQYF.

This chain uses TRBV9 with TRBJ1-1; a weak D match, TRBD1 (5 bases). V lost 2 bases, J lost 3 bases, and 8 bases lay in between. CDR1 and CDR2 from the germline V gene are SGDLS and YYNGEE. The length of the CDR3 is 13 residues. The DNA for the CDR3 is TGTGCCAGCAGCGTTCAGGGTTACACTGAAGCTTTCTTT. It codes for CASSVQGYTEAFF.

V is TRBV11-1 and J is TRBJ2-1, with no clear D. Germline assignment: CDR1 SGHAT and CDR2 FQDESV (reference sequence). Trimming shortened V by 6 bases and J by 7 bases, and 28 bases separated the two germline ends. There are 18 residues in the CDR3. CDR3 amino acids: CASRPHSWTQYHSNEQFF. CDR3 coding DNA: TGTGCCAGCAGGCCTCACTCCTGGACGCAGTATCATAGTAATGAGCAGTTCTTC.